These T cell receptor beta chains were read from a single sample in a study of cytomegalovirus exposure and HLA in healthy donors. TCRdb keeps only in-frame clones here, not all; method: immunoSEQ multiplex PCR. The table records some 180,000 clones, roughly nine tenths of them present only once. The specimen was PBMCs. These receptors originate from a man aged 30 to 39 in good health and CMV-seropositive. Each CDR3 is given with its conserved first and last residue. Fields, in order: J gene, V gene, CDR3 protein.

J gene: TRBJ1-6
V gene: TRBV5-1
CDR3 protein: CASSRDRGINSPLHF

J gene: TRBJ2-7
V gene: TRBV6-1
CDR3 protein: CASRGQYSEQYF

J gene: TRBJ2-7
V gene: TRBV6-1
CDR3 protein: CASSEPGTGATYEQYF

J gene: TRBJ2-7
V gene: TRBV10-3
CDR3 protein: CAIKPGQPFSYEQYF

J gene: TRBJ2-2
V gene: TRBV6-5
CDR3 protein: CASSYVRGKPGELFF

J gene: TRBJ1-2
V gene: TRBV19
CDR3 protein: CASTMGGYGYTF

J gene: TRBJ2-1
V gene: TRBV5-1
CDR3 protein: CASSRGDRDHNEQFF

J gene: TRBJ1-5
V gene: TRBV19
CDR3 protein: CASSRLNRGNQPQHF

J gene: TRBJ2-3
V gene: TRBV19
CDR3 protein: CASSARDSLGPDTQYF

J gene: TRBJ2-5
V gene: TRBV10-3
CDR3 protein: CAIRGRLGETQYF

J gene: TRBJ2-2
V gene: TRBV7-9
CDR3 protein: CASSSNLGGQGTGELFF

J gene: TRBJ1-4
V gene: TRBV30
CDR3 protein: CAWSWGRNEKLFF

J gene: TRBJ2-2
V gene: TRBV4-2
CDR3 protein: CASSQESGANTGELFF

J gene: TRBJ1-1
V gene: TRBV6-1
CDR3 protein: CASIRGLNTEAFF

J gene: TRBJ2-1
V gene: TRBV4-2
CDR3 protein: CASSQGGGQYNEQFF

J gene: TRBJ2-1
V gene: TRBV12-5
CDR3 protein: CASGLEQGGSYNEQFF

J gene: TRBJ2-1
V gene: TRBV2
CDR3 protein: CASSDNPLAVKYNEQFF

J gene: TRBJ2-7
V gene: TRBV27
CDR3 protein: CASSPLTRKTYEQYF

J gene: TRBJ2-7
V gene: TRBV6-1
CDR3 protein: CASREEGQGSEQYF

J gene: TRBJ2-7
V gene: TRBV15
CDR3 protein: CATSRGGTVPYEQYF

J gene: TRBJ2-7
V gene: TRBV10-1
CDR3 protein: CARIGTSFYEQYF

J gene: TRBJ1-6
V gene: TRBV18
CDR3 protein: CASARTGYSPLHF

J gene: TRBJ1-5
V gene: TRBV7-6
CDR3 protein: CASSLAAGQGLNQPQHF

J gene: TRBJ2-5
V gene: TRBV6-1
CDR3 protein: CASNGRRQETQYF

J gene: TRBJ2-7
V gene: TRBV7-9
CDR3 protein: CASSKDRVNEQYF

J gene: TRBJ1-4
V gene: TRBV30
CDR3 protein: CAWSSVQGPNEKLFF

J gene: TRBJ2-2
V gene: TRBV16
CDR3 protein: CASSHRDAGELFF

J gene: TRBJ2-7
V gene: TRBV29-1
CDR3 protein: CSVPGPGGGYEQYF

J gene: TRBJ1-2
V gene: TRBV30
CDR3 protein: CAWSVRQGGGYTF

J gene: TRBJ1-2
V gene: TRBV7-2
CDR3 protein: CASSPDRNYGYTF

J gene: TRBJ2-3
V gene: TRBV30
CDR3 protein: CAWSVGPPSDTQYF

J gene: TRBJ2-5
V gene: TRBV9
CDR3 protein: CASSSTQGQETQYF

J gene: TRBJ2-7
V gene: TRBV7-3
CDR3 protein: CASSDRGTGAYEQYF

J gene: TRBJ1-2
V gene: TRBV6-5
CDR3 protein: CASRETGGDYGYTF

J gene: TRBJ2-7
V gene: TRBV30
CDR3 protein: CAWSVGGTGAYEQYF

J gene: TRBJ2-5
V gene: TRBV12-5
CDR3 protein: CASGLVLGGVPETQYF

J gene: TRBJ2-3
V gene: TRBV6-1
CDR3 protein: CASSEKNSGEGTDTQYF

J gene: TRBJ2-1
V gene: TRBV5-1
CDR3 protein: CASSLGPLDRGLYNEQFF

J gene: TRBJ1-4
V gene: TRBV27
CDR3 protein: CASRPLRRLRNEKLFF

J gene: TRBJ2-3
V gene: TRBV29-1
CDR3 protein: CSVMDRGLYTDTQYF

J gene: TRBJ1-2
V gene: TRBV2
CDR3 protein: CASLGQGRNGYTF

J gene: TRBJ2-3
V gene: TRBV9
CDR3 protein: CASSVDLGAATDTQYF

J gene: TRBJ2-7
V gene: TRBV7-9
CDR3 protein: CASSPHEGWNEQYF

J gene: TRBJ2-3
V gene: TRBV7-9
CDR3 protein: CASSLASGGATDTQYF

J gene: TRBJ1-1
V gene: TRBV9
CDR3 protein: CASSPGGGPQAFF

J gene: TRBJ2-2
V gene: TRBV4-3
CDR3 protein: CASTQRGGITGELFF

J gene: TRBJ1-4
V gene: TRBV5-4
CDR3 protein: CASSAGLAANEKLFF

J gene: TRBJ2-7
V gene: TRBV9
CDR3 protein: CASSAGPLYEQYF

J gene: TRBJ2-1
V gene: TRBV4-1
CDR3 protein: CASSQGATSGRINEQFF

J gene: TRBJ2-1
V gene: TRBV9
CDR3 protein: CASSPRGGAGGRIEQFF

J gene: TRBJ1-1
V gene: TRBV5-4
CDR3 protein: CASWDRENTEAFF

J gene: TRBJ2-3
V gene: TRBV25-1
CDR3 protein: CASEGVKLTDTQYF